Included here is one T cell receptor beta chain sequence, with context. The CDR3 totals 16 residues. The V gene end was trimmed by 5 bases and the J gene end by 7 bases; junction bases not matched to a gene: 9. Germline V gives CDR1 KGHSH, CDR2 LQKENI. The sample comes from a study of tumor T cells in aggressive B-cell lymphoma. Clones were sequenced by immunoSEQ multiplex PCR, and TCRdb holds only the in-frame ones, with some missing. This table has around 6,000 clones, 88% appearing once. This clonotype was obtained from an adult with diffuse large B cell lymphoma. Some clones in this sample may be carry-over from other donors' samples. The source material was tumor tissue. The rearrangement uses TRBV18 and TRBJ2-2; the match to TRBD1 covers 11 bases. The CDR3 DNA follows: TGTGCCAGCTCATCCCGCGGACAGGGGGCAATCGGGGAGCTGTTTTTT. This codes for CASSSRGQGAIGELFF. Combining the CDR3 with reference TRBV18 and TRBJ2-2 gives the whole variable domain NAGVMQNPRHLVRRRGQEARLRCSPMKGHSHVYWYRQLPEEGLKFMVYLQKENIIDESGMPKERFSAEFPKEGPSILRIQQVVRGDSAAYFCASSSRGQGAIGELFFGEGSRLTVL.